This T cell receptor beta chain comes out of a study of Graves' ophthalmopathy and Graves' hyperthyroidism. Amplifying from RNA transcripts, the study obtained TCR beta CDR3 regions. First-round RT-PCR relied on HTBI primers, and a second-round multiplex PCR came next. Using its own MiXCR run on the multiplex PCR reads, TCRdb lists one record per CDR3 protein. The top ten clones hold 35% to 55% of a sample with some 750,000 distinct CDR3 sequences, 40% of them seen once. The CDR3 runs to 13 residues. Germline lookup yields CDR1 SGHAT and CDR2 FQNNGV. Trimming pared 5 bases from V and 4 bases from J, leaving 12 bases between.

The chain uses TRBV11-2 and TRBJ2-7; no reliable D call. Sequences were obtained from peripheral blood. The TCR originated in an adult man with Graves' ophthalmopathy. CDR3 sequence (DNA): TGTGCCAGCAGCCGGAACAGTGGGTACGAGCAGTACTTC. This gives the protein CASSRNSGYEQYF.